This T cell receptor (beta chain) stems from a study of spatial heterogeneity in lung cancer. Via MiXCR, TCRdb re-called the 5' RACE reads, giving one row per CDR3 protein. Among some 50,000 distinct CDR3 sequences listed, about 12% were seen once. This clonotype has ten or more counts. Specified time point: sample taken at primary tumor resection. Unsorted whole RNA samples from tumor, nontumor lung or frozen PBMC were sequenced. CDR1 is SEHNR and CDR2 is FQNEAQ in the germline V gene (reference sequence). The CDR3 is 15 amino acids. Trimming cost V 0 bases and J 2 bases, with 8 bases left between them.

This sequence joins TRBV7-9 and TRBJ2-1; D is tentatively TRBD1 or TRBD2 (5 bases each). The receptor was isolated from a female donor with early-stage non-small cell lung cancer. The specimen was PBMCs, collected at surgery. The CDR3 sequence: CASSLAGVTYNEQFF. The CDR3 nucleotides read TGTGCCAGCAGCTTAGCGGGGGTTACCTACAATGAGCAGTTCTTC.